This T cell receptor (beta chain) originates from a study of somatic mutations in cytotoxic T cells in rheumatoid arthritis. Background on the study: In some cases, T-cell populations stained with V beta antibodies were flow-sorted at nearly 100% purity, and these included V beta1+ cells sequenced for TCRB.

In germline, CDR1 is SGHRS, CDR2 YFSETQ. After removal of 3 bases from V and 7 bases from J, the junction contained 9 bases not matched to a gene. CDR3 length: 15 amino acids. Notes on the study in general: For CD8+ T-cell clonality, rheumatoid arthritis patients and age-matched healthy controls did not differ significantly. Of 65 patients, fewer than 10 had a largest CD8+ clone that exceeded 20% of CD8+ cells.

The protocol was immunoSEQ multiplex PCR, while the TCRdb copy is restricted to in-frame clones and leaves out a portion. The sample consists of 10,000 or so clones, around 84% of them appearing once. The investigators isolated CD4+ and CD8+ cells by positive magnetic bead selection and checked their purity by flow cytometry. On this clone itself: Its antigen remains unidentified.

The V gene is TRBV5-1, the J gene TRBJ2-1; 8 bases line up with TRBD1. The TCR comes from an adult with rheumatoid arthritis. The material sequenced was CD8+ T cells sorted from blood. The DNA of the CDR3 is TGCGCCAGCAGCTCTACAGGGGGTTGGACAAATGAGCAGTTCTTC. This sequence encodes CASSSTGGWTNEQFF.